This is a list of T cell receptor beta chains from one sample in a study of blood T cell repertoires in COVID-19. Profiled with immunoSEQ multiplex PCR; TCRdb holds only in-frame clones, not every one. This sample has approximately 430,000 clones, with roughly 85% found just once. Sequencing was performed on peripheral blood. The receptors originated from a young woman with active or convalescent COVID-19. CDR3s include the opening cysteine and the closing phenylalanine or tryptophan. D genes are given only for firm matches. Clone sizes are given selectively: once, few, many, or a class where the clone is expanded.

j_call,v_call,d_call,clone_size,cdr3_aa,cdr3_nt
TRBJ1-5,TRBV28,.,once,CASSARAPSGNQPQHF,TGTGCCAGCAGTGCCAGGGCCCCCAGTGGCAATCAGCCCCAGCATTTT
TRBJ2-7,TRBV3-1/TRBV3-2,TRBD1,.,CASSQPTGTHEQYF,TGTGCCAGCAGCCAACCGACAGGGACCCACGAGCAGTACTTC
TRBJ1-1,TRBV5-1,.,.,CASSLAVAGASTEAFF,TGCGCCAGCAGCTTGGCCGTTGCGGGGGCGAGCACTGAAGCTTTCTTT
TRBJ2-1,TRBV2,.,.,CASRRRGGEQFF,TGTGCCAGTAGGAGGAGGGGAGGCGAGCAGTTCTTC
TRBJ1-2,TRBV7-9,TRBD1,.,CASSLIRDSPTTNF,TGTGCCAGCAGCCTGATTAGGGACAGCCCAACCACTAACTTC
TRBJ1-2,TRBV5-1,.,.,CASSVTQGVYGYTF,TGCGCCAGCAGCGTGACACAGGGAGTCTATGGCTACACCTTC
TRBJ1-6,TRBV18,TRBD1,.,CASSPRTGGLNNSPLHF,TGTGCCAGCTCACCTAGGACAGGGGGGCTGAATAATTCACCCCTCCACTTT
TRBJ1-5,TRBV19,.,.,CASSIGQFNQPQHF,TGTGCCAGTAGTATAGGACAGTTCAATCAGCCCCAGCATTTT
TRBJ1-2,TRBV10-2,.,.,CASSDEGAGGYTF,TGCGCCAGCAGTGACGAGGGAGCAGGCGGCTACACCTTC
TRBJ1-1,TRBV5-1,.,.,CASSLGPSGEYTEAFF,TGCGCCAGCAGCTTGGGGCCCTCGGGGGAGTACACTGAAGCTTTCTTT
TRBJ1-1,TRBV5-4,TRBD1,.,CASSPGGAPGQGATGTEAFF,TGTGCCAGCAGCCCGGGGGGGGCCCCGGGACAGGGGGCCACGGGCACTGAAGCTTTCTTT
TRBJ2-3,TRBV10-3,.,.,CAISDKGVSTDTQYF,TGTGCCATCAGTGATAAGGGGGTGTCAACAGATACGCAGTATTTT
TRBJ2-5,TRBV4-1,.,.,CASSQIIGIETQYF,TGCGCCAGCAGCCAAATTATCGGGATCGAGACCCAGTACTTC
TRBJ1-2,TRBV4-1,.,.,CASSHIRTSSNYGYTF,TGCGCCAGCAGCCACATCCGGACAAGCTCTAACTATGGCTACACCTTC
TRBJ2-2,TRBV7-2,.,.,CASTADRTGELFF,TGTGCCAGCACCGCTGACAGAACCGGGGAGCTGTTTTTT
TRBJ2-1,TRBV10-3,.,.,CAISEPGEGGVDEQFF,TGTGCCATCAGTGAGCCCGGCGAAGGGGGAGTCGATGAGCAGTTCTTC
TRBJ2-1,TRBV2,TRBD1,.,CASRSAGGPANEQFF,TGTGCCAGCAGGTCGGCAGGGGGTCCGGCAAATGAGCAGTTCTTC
TRBJ2-2,TRBV19,TRBD2,once,CASSMGLADVTNTGELFF,TGTGCCAGTAGTATGGGACTAGCGGACGTTACGAACACCGGGGAGCTGTTTTTT